This TCR beta chain was documented in a study of tissue T cells after allogeneic stem cell transplantation. This table comes from immunoSEQ multiplex PCR, and its TCRdb copy is limited to in-frame clones, with some not included. The sample yields a few hundred clones, just under 60% seen once. The CDR3 length is 16 residues. After removal of 4 bases from V and 2 bases from J, the junction contained 6 bases not matched to a gene. Germline lookup yields CDR1 ENHRY and CDR2 SYGVKD. This clonotype originated in a female patient between 40 and 69 years old with steroid-refractory graft-versus-host disease after an allogeneic stem cell transplant. The graft donor may account for some of the T cells. The sequences come from liver tissue, collected at autopsy. The chain combines TRBV10-3 with TRBJ1-2, with 11 bases fitting TRBD1. The CDR3: CAISALRDRGNYGYTF. Here the CDR3 DNA reads TGTGCCATCAGTGCGCTTAGGGACAGGGGGAACTATGGCTACACCTTC.